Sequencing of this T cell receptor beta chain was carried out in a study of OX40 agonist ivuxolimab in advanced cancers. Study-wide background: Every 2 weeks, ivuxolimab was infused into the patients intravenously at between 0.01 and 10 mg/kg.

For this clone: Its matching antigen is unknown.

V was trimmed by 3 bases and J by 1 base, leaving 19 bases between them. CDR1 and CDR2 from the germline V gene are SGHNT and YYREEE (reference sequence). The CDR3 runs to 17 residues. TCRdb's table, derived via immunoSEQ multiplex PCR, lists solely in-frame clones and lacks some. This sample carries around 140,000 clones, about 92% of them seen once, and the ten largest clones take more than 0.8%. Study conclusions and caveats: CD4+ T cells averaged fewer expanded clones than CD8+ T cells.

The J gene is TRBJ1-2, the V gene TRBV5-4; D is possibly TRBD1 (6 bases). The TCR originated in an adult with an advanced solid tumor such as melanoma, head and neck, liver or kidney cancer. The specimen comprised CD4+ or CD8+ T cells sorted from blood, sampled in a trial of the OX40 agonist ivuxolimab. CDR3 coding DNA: TGTGCCAGCAGCTCGGATGCCAGGACAGTAGATAACTATGGCTACACCTTC. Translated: CASSSDARTVDNYGYTF.